These 30 T cell receptor beta chains came from one sample sequenced in a study of T cell responses to AZD1222 COVID-19 vaccine. The data were produced by immunoSEQ multiplex PCR, yet TCRdb's version contains in-frame clones alone and is incomplete. Here the sample spans 80,000 or so clones, around nine tenths being singletons. Sample: peripheral blood, taken on day 0 of MenACWY control vaccination. The source of these receptors is an adult in good health.

The V gene is TRBV30, the J gene TRBJ1-5, with unresolved D. CDR1 GTSNPN and CDR2 SVGIG come from the germline V gene (reference sequence). The CDR3 extends over 16 amino acids. Trimming pared 0 bases from V and 4 bases from J, leaving 16 bases between. CDR3 loop: CAWSVNRGLSNQPQHF. CDR3 nucleotide sequence: TGTGCCTGGAGTGTAAACAGAGGTTTGAGTAATCAGCCCCAGCATTTT.

V is TRBV11-3 and J is TRBJ1-1; 9 positions agree with TRBD1. The CDR3 consists of 15 residues. V shed 7 bases and J 3 bases; nucleotides not matched to a gene: 9. CDR1 is SGHNT and CDR2 is YENEEA in the germline V gene. As DNA, the CDR3 is TGTGCCAGCATCCTTAACAGGGGGCGCGACACTGAAGCTTTCTTT. It specifies CASILNRGRDTEAFF.

This clone was seen a few times. The rearrangement links TRBV3-1 (or the pseudogene TRBV3-2) to TRBJ2-7; D unresolved. The V end lost 1 base, the J end lost 3 bases, and 1 base lay between the germline ends. CDR1 is LGHDT, CDR2 YNNKEL, per germline (reference sequence). The length of the CDR3 is 11 residues. CDR3 DNA sequence: TGTGCCAGCAGCCAAGGCTACGAGCAGTACTTC. This translates into CASSQGYEQYF.

The J gene is TRBJ2-7, the V gene TRBV25-1; tentatively, D is TRBD1 (5 bases). The CDR3 extends over 14 amino acids. Per the germline V gene, CDR1 is MGHDK and CDR2 is SYGVNS. Trimming pared 2 bases from V and 2 bases from J, leaving 10 bases between. CDR3 DNA: TGTGCCAGCAGTGAAGATACAGGTCCCTACGAGCAGTACTTC. It encodes CASSEDTGPYEQYF.

This chain links TRBV7-2 with TRBJ1-3; unclear D gene. The V and J ends lost 5 bases and 7 bases respectively, with 12 bases between them. Germline CDR1 reads SGHTA; CDR2 reads FQGNSA. CDR3 length equals 13 residues. CDR3 protein: CASSPVHGNTIYF. DNA of the CDR3: TGTGCCAGCAGCCCCGTTCATGGGAACACCATATATTTT.

The chain joins TRBV2 to TRBJ2-7; D is perhaps TRBD2 (5 bases). Germline lookup yields CDR1 SNHLY and CDR2 FYNNEI. CDR3 length: 12 amino acids. V was trimmed by 4 bases and J by 6 bases, leaving 10 bases between them. The CDR3 is CASSARAAEQYF. The CDR3 DNA reads TGTGCCAGCAGTGCGAGGGCCGCCGAGCAGTACTTC. The full variable domain, rest sourced from reference TRBV2 and TRBJ2-7, is EPEVTQTPSHQVTQMGQEVILRCVPISNHLYFYWYRQILGQKVEFLVSFYNNEISEKSEIFDDQFSVERPDGSNFTLKIRSTKLEDSAMYFCASSARAAEQYFGPGTRLTVT.

The CDR3 protein is CATSDPFAVPGETQYF. The CDR3 region has the DNA TGTGCCACCAGTGATCCCTTTGCCGTTCCAGGGGAGACCCAGTACTTC. The J gene is TRBJ2-5, the V gene TRBV24-1, with D tentatively TRBD1 (5 bases). CDR1 and CDR2 from the germline V gene are KGHDR and SFDVKD. The V end was cut by 3 bases, the J end by 5 bases, with 18 bases between. The CDR3 has 16 residues.

This rearrangement joins TRBV5-1 to TRBJ1-5; tentatively, D is TRBD1 (5 bases). This CDR3 has 14 residues. V was pared by 0 bases and J by 4 bases, with 8 bases between. CDR1 and CDR2 (germline): SGHRS, YFSETQ. The CDR3 spells CASSLEGLNQPQHF. CDR3 coding DNA: TGCGCCAGCAGCTTGGAGGGGCTTAATCAGCCCCAGCATTTT. The entire variable domain, with the rest obtained from reference TRBV5-1 and TRBJ1-5, is as follows: KAGVTQTPRYLIKTRGQQVTLSCSPISGHRSVSWYQQTPGQGLQFLFEYFSETQRNKGNFPGRFSGRQFSNSRSEMNVSTLELGDSALYLCASSLEGLNQPQHFGDGTRLSIL.

This chain uses TRBV7-2 with TRBJ2-1, with a tentative D call TRBD2 (6 bases). CDR3 length equals 13 residues. With 6 bases removed from V and 5 bases from J, the gap between germline ends came to 11 bases. Looked up from germline, CDR1 is SGHTA and CDR2 is FQGNSA. The CDR3, as DNA: TGTGCCAGCAGACAACGCGGGGACAATGAGCAGTTCTTC. Protein sequence: CASRQRGDNEQFF. Based on the CDR3 plus reference TRBV7-2 and TRBJ2-1, the full variable domain is GAGVSQSPSNKVTEKGKDVELRCDPISGHTALYWYRQSLGQGLEFLIYFQGNSAPDKSGLPSDRFSAERTGGSVSTLTIQRTQQEDSAVYLCASRQRGDNEQFFGPGTRLTVL.

The chain links TRBV3-1 (or the pseudogene TRBV3-2) to TRBJ2-3, with no clear D. CDR3 size: 15 residues. With 4 bases removed from V and 5 bases from J, the gap between germline ends came to 16 bases. The germline gives CDR1 LGHDT, CDR2 YNNKEL (reference sequence). The CDR3 reads CASSPIVEGLDTQYF. CDR3 DNA: TGTGCCAGCAGCCCTATTGTTGAAGGGCTAGATACGCAGTATTTT.

The chain has TRBV6-1 and TRBJ1-2; TRBD1 is a possible D gene (6 bases). The ends were cut back, 2 bases at V and 8 bases at J, with 9 bases in the middle. The CDR3 totals 12 residues. CDR1 MNHNS and CDR2 SASEGT come from the germline V gene. The DNA of the CDR3 is TGTGCCAGCAGTGAATATGGGGGCGGCTACACCTTC. It specifies CASSEYGGGYTF.

CDR3 coding DNA: TGTGCCAGCAGTTTATTGACCCCTAGCTCTAATTCACCCCTCCACTTT. Protein: CASSLLTPSSNSPLHF. J is TRBJ1-6 and V is TRBV28; unclear D gene. Per germline, CDR1 MDHEN and CDR2 SYDVKM. V gave up 1 base and J gave up 6 bases, with 13 bases separating them. The CDR3 contains 16 residues.

This clone was seen more than once but under ten times. The rearrangement uses TRBV19 and TRBJ2-7; D gene uncertain. This CDR3 is 13 amino acids long. The V end lost 3 bases, the J end lost 4 bases, and 10 bases lay between the germline ends. Germline CDR1 reads LNHDA; CDR2 reads SQIVND (reference sequence). DNA for the CDR3: TGTGCCAGTAGTATGTCACACCCTTACGAGCAGTACTTC. Translated, it gives CASSMSHPYEQYF.

This rearrangement joins TRBV5-4 to TRBJ1-3; D unresolved. There are 13 residues in the CDR3. Per germline, CDR1 SGHNT and CDR2 YYREEE (reference sequence). V was cut by 5 bases and J by 1 base, with 7 bases left in between. This CDR3 is CASSTDSGNTIYF. CDR3 in DNA: TGTGCCAGCAGTACAGATTCTGGAAACACCATATATTTT.

This clone was picked up a small number of times. The J gene is TRBJ2-6, the V gene TRBV1; whether TRBD2, the table's D call, matches the DNA was not checked. TRBV1 has pseudogene status. This CDR3 is built from 19 residues. The CDR3 region has the DNA TGCACCAGCAGCCGGGAGGGTAGTAGCGGGAGAATGAGGGCCAACGTCCTGACTTTC. Amino acid sequence: CTSSREGSSGRMRANVLTF.

The chain is built from TRBV7-2 and TRBJ1-2; TRBD1 matches at 8 bases. This CDR3 has 15 amino acids. The germline gives CDR1 SGHTA, CDR2 FQGNSA. V lost 1 base, J lost 7 bases, and 8 bases stayed unmatched. In DNA form, the CDR3 reads TGTGCCAGCAGCTTAGAGCCAGGGGGCAGGGGTGGCTACACCTTC. This sequence encodes CASSLEPGGRGGYTF. Full variable domain (remainder filled in from reference TRBV7-2 and TRBJ1-2): GAGVSQSPSNKVTEKGKDVELRCDPISGHTALYWYRQSLGQGLEFLIYFQGNSAPDKSGLPSDRFSAERTGGSVSTLTIQRTQQEDSAVYLCASSLEPGGRGGYTFGSGTRLTVV.

This chain uses TRBV19 with TRBJ1-1, with unresolved D. V was clipped by 7 bases and J by 5 bases, with 17 bases between them. Looked up from germline, CDR1 is LNHDA and CDR2 is SQIVND (reference sequence). This CDR3 is built from 14 residues. CDR3 DNA: TGTGCCAGTACCCTGGCCCTTTCGAGTACTGAAGCTTTCTTT. Translation gives CASTLALSSTEAFF.

This clone was observed a few times. This chain links TRBV30 with TRBJ1-1; a possible D gene is TRBD1 (5 bases). CDR1 and CDR2 (germline): GTSNPN, SVGIG (reference sequence). This CDR3 is built from 13 residues. V was trimmed by 0 bases and J by 5 bases, leaving 10 bases between them. The CDR3, as DNA: TGTGCCTGGAGTGTGGGGGTAGGTACTGAAGCTTTCTTT. Its protein product is CAWSVGVGTEAFF.

V is TRBV7-6 and J is TRBJ1-3, with TRBD1 matching 8 bases. Trimming cost V 5 bases and J 4 bases; bases outside gene matches: 4. The CDR3 contains 14 residues. Germline CDR1 reads SGHVS; CDR2 reads FNYEAQ. This CDR3 is CASSPQGAGNTIYF. The CDR3 DNA reads TGTGCCAGCAGCCCTCAGGGGGCGGGAAACACCATATATTTT.

The genes are TRBV7-9 and TRBJ1-1; D is possibly TRBD1 (5 bases). V was clipped by 5 bases and J by 0 bases, with 16 bases between them. Germline loops: CDR1 SEHNR, CDR2 FQNEAQ (reference sequence). The CDR3 is 16 amino acids. CDR3 DNA sequence: TGTGCCAGCAGCCTCTCCCCCGGGGCAATGAACACTGAAGCTTTCTTT. Protein: CASSLSPGAMNTEAFF. The full variable domain, rest sourced from reference TRBV7-9 and TRBJ1-1, is DTGVSQNPRHKITKRGQNVTFRCDPISEHNRLYWYRQTLGQGPEFLTYFQNEAQLEKSRLLSDRFSAERPKGSFSTLEIQRTEQGDSAMYLCASSLSPGAMNTEAFFGQGTRLTVV.

V is TRBV12-3 or TRBV12-4 and J is TRBJ1-4, with D perhaps matching TRBD1 (5 bases). CDR3 length: 13 residues. V lost 6 bases to trimming and J lost 5 bases, with 10 bases between them. This CDR3 reads CASRRQLNEKLFF. In nucleotides, the CDR3 is TGTGCCAGCAGACGACAGCTCAATGAAAAACTGTTTTTT.

The chain has TRBV19 and TRBJ1-1; 9 nucleotides match TRBD1. CDR1 LNHDA and CDR2 SQIVND come from the germline V gene (reference sequence). This CDR3 spans 12 amino acids. V trimming: 7 bases; J trimming: 10 bases; junction bases outside the gene matches: 7. CDR3 sequence: CASTTGGVPAFF. The CDR3 region has the DNA TGTGCCAGTACGACAGGGGGTGTACCAGCTTTCTTT.

The chain has TRBV19 and TRBJ1-2, with 10 nucleotides matching TRBD1. V was clipped by 5 bases and J by 5 bases; unmatched bases: 11. The CDR3 sequence is 16 residues long. Looked up from germline, CDR1 is LNHDA and CDR2 is SQIVND (reference sequence). The CDR3 loop is CASSSPGDRGAYGYTF. CDR3 nucleotide sequence: TGTGCCAGTAGTTCCCCCGGGGACAGGGGAGCGTATGGCTACACCTTC.

The J gene is TRBJ2-7, the V gene TRBV14; TRBD1 might be the D (6 bases). Germline loops: CDR1 SGHDN, CDR2 FVKESK. The V gene lost 4 bases and the J gene lost 3 bases, with 7 bases spanning the gap. This CDR3 region has 12 residues. CDR3 coding DNA: TGTGCCAGCAGCCCACAGGGCTACGAGCAGTACTTC. As protein: CASSPQGYEQYF.

The CDR3: CASSSGLAGGRTDTQYF. The CDR3 DNA reads TGTGCCAGCAGCTCGGGACTAGCGGGAGGTCGGACAGATACGCAGTATTTT. The V and J genes are TRBV7-7 and TRBJ2-3; TRBD2 matches at 15 bases. Germline loops: CDR1 SSHAT, CDR2 FNYEAQ (reference sequence). The CDR3 contains 17 residues. V gave up 4 bases and J gave up 3 bases; unmatched junction bases: 5.

CDR3 sequence reads: CASSVGPGGGWADTQYF. CDR3 DNA sequence: TGTGCCAGCAGTGTCGGACCGGGAGGCGGTTGGGCGGATACGCAGTATTTT. J is TRBJ2-3 and V is TRBV27; TRBD2 aligns across 7 bases. The CDR3 sequence is 17 residues long. The germline V gene encodes CDR1 MNHEY and CDR2 SMNVEV (reference sequence). J was trimmed by 6 bases and V by 5 bases; bases with no gene match: 17.

The V and J genes are TRBV10-3 and TRBJ1-2; TRBD1 is a possible D gene (6 bases). This CDR3 has 14 amino acids. The germline V gene encodes CDR1 ENHRY and CDR2 SYGVKD. The germline V and J ends were trimmed by 5 bases and 3 bases, with 13 bases remaining between them. The CDR3 DNA is TGTGCCATCAGTTCGCAGGGGAAGGACTATGGCTACACCTTC. Encoded protein: CAISSQGKDYGYTF.

The chain recombines TRBV11-2 with TRBJ2-1, with TRBD1 as a possible D gene (5 bases). Looked up from germline, CDR1 is SGHAT and CDR2 is FQNNGV. Trimming cost V 5 bases and J 6 bases, with 11 bases left between them. This CDR3 is 13 amino acids long. As DNA, the CDR3 is TGTGCCAGCAGCGTAATAAGGGGCAATGAGCAGTTCTTC. Amino acids: CASSVIRGNEQFF.

This clone was seen just once. V is TRBV6-8 and J is TRBJ1-2; D remains unclear. The V and J ends lost 7 bases and 5 bases respectively, with 20 bases between them. The CDR3 has 15 residues. Germline V gene data show CDR1 as MNHGY and CDR2 as SAAAGT. CDR3 in amino acids: CASTPEPLAPYGYTF. For the CDR3, the DNA is TGTGCCAGCACACCGGAACCACTAGCCCCATATGGCTACACCTTC.

This chain joins TRBV9 and TRBJ2-1; D is perhaps TRBD2 (5 bases). Trimming shortened V by 1 base and J by 4 bases, and 9 bases separated the two germline ends. Germline CDR1 reads SGDLS; CDR2 reads YYNGEE. The CDR3 spans 14 residues. This CDR3 is CASSVNPGYNEQFF. The CDR3 region has the DNA TGTGCCAGCAGCGTAAATCCGGGGTACAATGAGCAGTTCTTC.